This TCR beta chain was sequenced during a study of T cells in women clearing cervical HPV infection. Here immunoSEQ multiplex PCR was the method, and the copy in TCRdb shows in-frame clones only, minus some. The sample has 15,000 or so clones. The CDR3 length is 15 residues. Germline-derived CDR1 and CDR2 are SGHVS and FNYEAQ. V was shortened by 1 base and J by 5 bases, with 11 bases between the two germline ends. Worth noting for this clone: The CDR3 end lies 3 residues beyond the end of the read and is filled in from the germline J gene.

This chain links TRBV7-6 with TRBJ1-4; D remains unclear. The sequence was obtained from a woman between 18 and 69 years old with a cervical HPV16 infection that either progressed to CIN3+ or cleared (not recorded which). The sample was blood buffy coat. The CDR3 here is CASSLGMVRNEKLFF. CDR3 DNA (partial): TGTGCCAGCAGCTTAGGAATGGTTAGAAATGAAAAA.